The 22 T cell receptor beta chains given below trace back to one sample, sequenced in a study of blood T cell repertoires in COVID-19. Clones were sequenced by immunoSEQ multiplex PCR, and TCRdb holds only the in-frame ones, with some missing. Of hundreds of thousands of clones detected, roughly 85% appear once; the ten largest clones hold roughly 4.7%. Sequenced sample: PBMCs or T cells enriched from blood (not recorded which). These receptor sequences come from a man aged 35-49 years who had been exposed to COVID-19.

This clone was detected only a few times. The chain links TRBV30 to TRBJ2-3; TRBD2 matches 14 bases. CDR1 is GTSNPN and CDR2 is SVGIG in the germline V gene (reference sequence). The CDR3 is 17 amino acids. After removal of 2 bases from V and 6 bases from J, the junction contained 10 bases not matched to a gene. This CDR3 is CAWSPMGLAGAGDTQYF. In DNA, the CDR3 is TGTGCCTGGAGTCCTATGGGACTAGCGGGAGCGGGGGATACGCAGTATTTT.

Only a few counts were recorded for this clone. Sequence at one end of the junction differs from germline and may be a read error. The chain recombines TRBV7-7 with TRBJ1-1; TRBD1 aligns across 12 bases. Germline V gene data show CDR1 as SSHAT and CDR2 as FNYEAQ (reference sequence). The CDR3 length is 18 residues. The CDR3 reads CASSLWDRGRGANTEAFF. Here the CDR3 DNA reads TGTGCTAGCAGCTTATGGGACAGGGGGCGCGGGGCGAACACTGAAGCTTTCTTT.

This rearrangement joins TRBV20-1 to TRBJ2-7; 8 bases match TRBD2. Germline CDR1 and CDR2: DFQATT and SNEGSKA (reference sequence). Trimming took 3 bases from V and 4 from J; bases not matched to a gene: 8. The CDR3 has 14 residues. DNA for the CDR3: TGCAGTGCTAGTGATGGGACTAGTTGGTACGAGCAGTACTTC. Encoded protein: CSASDGTSWYEQYF.

The V and J genes are TRBV7-9 and TRBJ2-1; D is perhaps TRBD1 (6 bases). The germline CDR1 and CDR2 sequences are SEHNR and FQNEAQ (reference sequence). V lost 3 bases to trimming and J lost 9 bases, with 15 bases between them. There are 14 residues in the CDR3. This CDR3 is CASSFQGYVAEQFF. Written as DNA, the CDR3 is TGTGCCAGCAGCTTCCAGGGGTATGTCGCTGAGCAGTTCTTC.

The chain couples TRBV10-3 to TRBJ1-5; 8 nucleotides agree with TRBD1. Per germline, CDR1 ENHRY and CDR2 SYGVKD. After removal of 8 bases from V and 5 bases from J, the junction contained 2 bases not matched to a gene. This CDR3 has 12 residues. For the CDR3, the DNA is TGTGCCATCGGGACAGGCGATCAGCCCCAGCATTTT. Protein: CAIGTGDQPQHF.

This chain connects TRBV3-1 (or the pseudogene TRBV3-2) to TRBJ2-1; 7 nucleotides line up with TRBD2. Germline CDR1 LGHDT, CDR2 YNNKEL (reference sequence). This CDR3 has 14 residues. The trim removed 1 base at V and 9 bases at J, leaving 6 bases unmatched. The CDR3 nucleotides read TGTGCCAGCAGCCAAGTAGGCGGGAGAGGTGAGCAGTTCTTC. Its protein product is CASSQVGGRGEQFF.

This rearrangement joins TRBV7-3 to TRBJ2-3; 10 positions match TRBD1. Per the germline V gene, CDR1 is SGHTA and CDR2 is FQGTGA. Trimming took 0 bases from V and 4 from J; bases not matched to a gene: 10. The CDR3 contains 18 residues. CDR3 in DNA: TGTGCCAGCAGCTTAACGGTGGGGACAGGGGTTTTTTCAGATACGCAGTATTTT. Encoded protein: CASSLTVGTGVFSDTQYF.

This chain links TRBV18 with TRBJ2-2; 9 bases fit TRBD2. CDR3 length equals 18 residues. J lost 0 bases, V lost 3 bases, and 8 bases had no gene match. Per the germline V gene, CDR1 is KGHSH and CDR2 is LQKENI. The CDR3 is CASSPRSIAGANTGELFF. The DNA of the CDR3 is TGTGCCAGCTCACCGAGATCCATAGCGGGGGCGAACACCGGGGAGCTGTTTTTT.

With regard to this clone: The junction departs from the called germline gene at one end, perhaps through a read error. The rearrangement joins TRBV12-3 or TRBV12-4 to TRBJ2-7, with D perhaps TRBD1 (5 bases). CDR3 size: 12 residues. This CDR3 reads CTSSTMGGQQYF. DNA for the CDR3: TGTACCAGCAGTACAATGGGTGGACAACAGTACTTC.

As to this clone: The germline gene is not matched at one end of the junction; a read error may be the cause. The chain combines TRBV6-6 with TRBJ2-5; D remains unclear. This CDR3 comprises 13 residues. The germline V gene encodes CDR1 MNHNY and CDR2 SVGAGI (reference sequence). The CDR3 protein is CASSYGAAIAPHF. The CDR3 DNA reads as TGTGCCAGCAGCTACGGCGCGGCAATCGCTCCGCACTTC.

The V and J genes are TRBV6-1 and TRBJ2-7; 7 nucleotides line up with TRBD2. The J segment lost 3 bases and the V segment lost 3 bases, leaving 8 bases of the junction unmatched. The CDR3 consists of 15 residues. Germline CDR1 is MNHNS and CDR2 is SASEGT. CDR3 sequence: CASSDVRREIYEQYF. For the CDR3, the DNA is TGTGCCAGCAGTGACGTACGGCGGGAGATCTACGAGCAGTACTTC.

This clone came up once. This chain uses TRBV15 with TRBJ2-2; possibly TRBD2 for D (5 bases). V shed 8 bases and J shed 3 bases, with 13 bases lying between them. The CDR3 runs 14 residues. Germline values: CDR1 LNHNV, CDR2 YYDKDF (reference sequence). The CDR3 region has the DNA TGTGCCACCGGATCGCCCGGGGACACCGGGGAGCTGTTTTTT. Its protein is CATGSPGDTGELFF.

The rearrangement links TRBV11-1 to TRBJ2-7; possible D gene TRBD1, 7 bases. The CDR3 runs to 16 residues. In germline, CDR1 is SGHAT, CDR2 FQDESV (reference sequence). V lost 5 bases and J 7 bases, leaving 24 bases between the germline ends. The CDR3 sequence: CASSPRLEGARGEQYF. The CDR3 DNA follows: TGTGCCAGCAGCCCCCGATTGGAGGGGGCGCGAGGGGAGCAGTACTTC.

The chain is built from TRBV10-3 and TRBJ2-2, with 11 bases matching TRBD2. The CDR3 totals 14 residues. Looked up from germline, CDR1 is ENHRY and CDR2 is SYGVKD. Trimming cost V 10 bases and J 7 bases; bases outside gene matches: 8. Here the CDR3 reads CATLAGGPNGELFF. Written as DNA, the CDR3 is TGTGCCACCTTAGCGGGAGGGCCGAACGGGGAGCTGTTTTTT.

The chain uses TRBV28 and TRBJ2-1; D not certain. The length of the CDR3 is 15 residues. V lost 7 bases and J lost 2, with 15 bases in between. The germline V gene has CDR1 MDHEN and CDR2 SYDVKM. CDR3 in amino acids: CASTDSTKPYNEQFF. CDR3 DNA: TGTGCCAGCACCGACTCTACCAAACCCTACAATGAGCAGTTCTTC.

This chain links TRBV7-2 with TRBJ1-6; D is perhaps TRBD1 (5 bases). The CDR3 loop spans 14 amino acids. Between the trimmed V and J ends, which lost 5 bases and 18 bases, there was a span of 23 bases. CDR1 is SGHTA and CDR2 is FQGNSA in the germline V gene. The CDR3 region is CASSRAGFEVAAHF. DNA for the CDR3: TGTGCCAGCAGCCGGGCAGGGTTTGAGGTGGCCGCCCACTTT.

The chain's CDR3 is CASSTLPATEYVSYEQYF. CDR3 bases: TGTGCCAGCAGCACCCTACCTGCTACAGAGTATGTCTCCTACGAGCAGTACTTC. This rearrangement joins TRBV7-9 to TRBJ2-7, with D unclear. This CDR3 is built from 18 residues. Trimming cost V 5 bases and J 0 bases, with 23 bases left between them. Looked up from germline, CDR1 is SEHNR and CDR2 is FQNEAQ (reference sequence).

The chain has TRBV5-8 and TRBJ1-4; D gene unclear. CDR1 SGHTS and CDR2 YDEGEE come from the germline V gene. Trimming took off 4 bases at V and 5 bases at J, with 18 bases between the two ends. The CDR3 spans 16 residues. The CDR3 sequence: CASSRGSGSRNEKLFF. CDR3 nucleotides: TGTGCCAGCAGCCGGGGTTCGGGCTCAAGGAATGAAAAACTGTTTTTT.

Only a few counts were recorded for this clone. This chain connects TRBV19 to TRBJ1-5, with D unclear. Per germline, CDR1 LNHDA and CDR2 SQIVND (reference sequence). The ends were cut back, 6 bases at V and 0 bases at J, with 6 bases in the middle. The length of the CDR3 is 13 residues. The CDR3 DNA is TGTGCCAGTAGGGAGTATAGCAATCAGCCCCAGCATTTT. The encoded protein is CASREYSNQPQHF.

The chain couples TRBV2 to TRBJ2-4; no firm D call. V dropped 2 bases and J dropped 0 bases, with 11 bases sitting between them. CDR3 length: 16 residues. Germline CDR1 is SNHLY and CDR2 is FYNNEI. The CDR3 coding sequence is TGTGCCAGCAGTGAAATTGGGCCGTTAGCCAAAAACATTCAGTACTTC. It translates to CASSEIGPLAKNIQYF.

This clone appeared a single time. The CDR3 nucleotides are TGTGCCAGCGGAGCGGGAGACGTTACCGGGGAGCTGTTTTTT. It is translated as CASGAGDVTGELFF. The rearrangement links TRBV27 to TRBJ2-2; the match to TRBD2 covers 8 bases. Germline V gene sequence: CDR1 MNHEY, CDR2 SMNVEV (reference sequence). The CDR3 runs 14 residues. The V and J ends lost 8 bases and 5 bases, in that order; junction bases with no gene match: 7.

The chain couples TRBV30 to TRBJ2-1, with 10 bases that match TRBD1. There are 16 residues in the CDR3. Trimming removed 4 bases from V and 3 bases from J; junction bases left unmatched: 9. Germline CDR1 and CDR2: GTSNPN and SVGIG (reference sequence). The CDR3 region has the DNA TGTGCCTGGACCTATGCCGGGACAGGGGACTACAATGAGCAGTTCTTC. Protein product: CAWTYAGTGDYNEQFF.